The 2 T cell receptor beta chains given below trace back to one sample, sequenced in a study of early T cells in non-severe SARS-CoV-2 infection. TCRdb recomputed calls from the 5' RACE reads with MiXCR, one row per CDR3 protein. The sample carries roughly 76,000 distinct CDR3 sequences, 12% recorded once. Sequences were obtained from whole blood. Source of these receptors: an adult who was a healthcare worker with PCR-confirmed SARS-CoV-2 infection or an uninfected control (not recorded which).

This clonotype was recorded a few times. The CDR3 DNA is TGTGCCAGCAGTGGCTCCCGGGTAAAGACCGGGGAGCTGTTTTTT. Translating it yields CASSGSRVKTGELFF. The chain combines TRBV3-1 with TRBJ2-2, with unresolved D. CDR3 size: 15 residues. From germline, CDR1 is LGHDT and CDR2 YNNKEL (reference sequence). V dropped 6 bases and J dropped 5 bases, with 16 bases sitting between them.

This clonotype was recorded only once. This sequence may be a read error, since a much larger clone differs from it by one base. The CDR3 DNA reads TGCAGTGCCGGGGGACACGTGAACACTGAAGCTTTCTTT. This codes for CSAGGHVNTEAFF. The chain joins TRBV20-1 to TRBJ1-1; TRBD1 is a possible D gene (6 bases). Trimming stripped 6 bases from V and 0 bases from J, with 11 bases between. The germline gives CDR1 DFQATT, CDR2 SNEGSKA (reference sequence). There are 13 residues in the CDR3.